Reported below is one T cell receptor (beta chain). Its target is unknown. The junction departs from the called germline gene at one end, perhaps through a read error. The sample comes from a study of T-cell memory formation after mild COVID-19. General study results and limits: Clones that contracted from day 15 to 85 had balanced CD4/CD8; later expanders were CD4+ biased.

The authors produced TCR alpha and TCR beta cDNA libraries with sample barcodes and UMIs by 5'RACE using constant-segment primers. TCRdb independently ran MiXCR on the 5' RACE reads; one entry per CDR3 protein. This sample has about 120,000 distinct CDR3 sequences, with 16% found just once. This CDR3 region has 15 residues. Germline CDR1 is SSHAT and CDR2 is FNYEAQ (reference sequence). The material sequenced was PBMCs or a T cell subset sorted from them (not recorded which). This chain joins TRBV7-7 and TRBJ2-5; D gene ambiguous. The source of this sequence is an adult woman who had mild COVID-19 (a few samples of this study predate the infection). Cell type and time point are not known. CDR3 in amino acids: CASSLRSGVQETQYF. CDR3 sequence (DNA): TGTGCTAGCAGCTTAAGGAGTGGCGTCCAAGAGACCCAGTACTTC.